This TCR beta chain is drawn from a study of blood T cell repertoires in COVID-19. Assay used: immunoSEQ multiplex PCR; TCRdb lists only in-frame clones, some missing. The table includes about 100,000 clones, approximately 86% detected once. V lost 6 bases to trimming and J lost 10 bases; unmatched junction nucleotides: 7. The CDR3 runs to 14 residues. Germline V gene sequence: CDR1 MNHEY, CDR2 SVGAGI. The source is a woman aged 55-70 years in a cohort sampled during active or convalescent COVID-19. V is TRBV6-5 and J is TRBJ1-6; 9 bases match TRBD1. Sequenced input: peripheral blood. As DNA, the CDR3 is TGTGCCAGCAGGAGGGACAGGGATATGTCACCCCTCCACTTT. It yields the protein CASRRDRDMSPLHF.